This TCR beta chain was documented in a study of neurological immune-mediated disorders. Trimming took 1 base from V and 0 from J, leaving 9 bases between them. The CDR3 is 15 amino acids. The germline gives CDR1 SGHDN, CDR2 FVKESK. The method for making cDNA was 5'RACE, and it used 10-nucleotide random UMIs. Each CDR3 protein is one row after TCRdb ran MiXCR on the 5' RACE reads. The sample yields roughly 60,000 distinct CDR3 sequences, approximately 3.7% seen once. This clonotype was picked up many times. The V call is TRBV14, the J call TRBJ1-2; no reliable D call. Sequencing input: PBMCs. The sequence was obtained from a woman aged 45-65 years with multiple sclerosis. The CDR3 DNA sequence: TGTGCCAGCAGCCAAGCAGAGGGAGCTAACTATGGCTACACCTTC. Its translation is CASSQAEGANYGYTF.